This T cell receptor (beta chain) was documented in a study of early stage breast cancer tumors. Looking at the study overall: Roughly 10-fold was the mean read coverage per sample.

Points from the study as a whole: Tumor and normal breast were distinguished via blood comparison in about 85% of the 16 patients. Compared with adjacent normal breast, tumors showed approximately 2.5-fold denser, more clonal T cells. Functional markers like CD4, CD8 and FOXP3 were missed in bulk sequencing.

The protocol was immunoSEQ multiplex PCR, while the TCRdb copy is restricted to in-frame clones and leaves out a portion. The sample contains around 31,000 clones, roughly 77% of which appear only once. In its sample, this clone ranks as medium-sized (0.01 to 0.1%). The target antigen is unknown. V trimming: 4 bases; J trimming: 7 bases; junction bases outside the gene matches: 2. In germline, CDR1 is WSHSY, CDR2 SAAADI. The CDR3 extends over 13 amino acids. The rearrangement uses TRBV10-2 and TRBJ2-1; 9 bases fit TRBD2. Sequencing was performed on breast tumor tissue. This TCR was recovered from a person between 30 and 45 years old with breast cancer. CDR3 protein: CASSGTSVNEQFF. The CDR3 DNA is TGCGCCAGCAGTGGGACTAGCGTGAATGAGCAGTTCTTC.